Each of the 27 T cell receptor beta chains below was sequenced from the same sample in a study of cytomegalovirus exposure and HLA in healthy donors. A multiplex PCR was run with 60 Vbeta primers and 13 Jbeta primers. The assay was immunoSEQ multiplex PCR, and TCRdb's table has in-frame clones only and misses some. The table shows fewer than 200,000 clones, with 75% to 80% occurring only once. The material sequenced was PBMCs. The receptor set was obtained from a man in his forties in good health and CMV-seropositive.

The genes are TRBV7-9 and TRBJ2-4, with 9 bases matching TRBD1. Per germline, CDR1 SEHNR and CDR2 FQNEAQ (reference sequence). With 5 bases clipped from V and 1 base from J, the junction kept 3 bases outside the gene matches. CDR3 size: 15 residues. CDR3 amino acids: CASSPGTGAKNIQYF. The CDR3 region has the DNA TGTGCCAGCAGCCCTGGGACAGGGGCCAAAAACATTCAGTACTTC.

The genes are TRBV6-6 and TRBJ1-5; D ambiguous. This CDR3 is 15 amino acids long. Germline CDR1 and CDR2: MNHNY and SVGAGI (reference sequence). Trimming shortened V by 5 bases and J by 1 base, and 12 bases separated the two germline ends. CDR3 sequence reads: CASSAPGLSNQPQHF. Here the CDR3 DNA reads TGTGCCAGCAGTGCTCCTGGGCTGAGCAATCAGCCCCAGCATTTT.

The rearrangement links TRBV10-3 to TRBJ1-4, with D unresolved. The CDR3 consists of 15 residues. V gave up 3 bases and J gave up 8 bases, with 16 bases separating them. CDR1 is ENHRY, CDR2 SYGVKD, per germline. The CDR3 coding sequence is TGTGCCATCAGTGACTCACAGACCGCGCCCGAAAAACTGTTTTTT. Its translation: CAISDSQTAPEKLFF.

The V gene is TRBV2, the J gene TRBJ2-5; TRBD2 matches 7 bases. CDR3 length equals 13 residues. Germline V CDR1 and CDR2: SNHLY, FYNNEI. J was trimmed by 4 bases and V by 5 bases; bases with no gene match: 4. The chain's CDR3 is CASSSLARETQYF. CDR3 in DNA: TGTGCCAGCAGTTCACTAGCGCGAGAGACCCAGTACTTC. The full variable domain, its missing parts supplied by reference TRBV2 and TRBJ2-5, is EPEVTQTPSHQVTQMGQEVILRCVPISNHLYFYWYRQILGQKVEFLVSFYNNEISEKSEIFDDQFSVERPDGSNFTLKIRSTKLEDSAMYFCASSSLARETQYFGPGTRLLVL.

The chain combines TRBV7-2 with TRBJ2-5; 8 positions match TRBD1. Germline values: CDR1 SGHTA, CDR2 FQGNSA. The V and J ends lost 4 bases and 5 bases, in that order; junction bases with no gene match: 6. The CDR3 spans 14 residues. CDR3 sequence: CASSYQGAGETQYF. CDR3 bases: TGTGCCAGCAGCTACCAGGGGGCAGGGGAGACCCAGTACTTC.

The chain uses TRBV5-1 and TRBJ1-2; 7 nucleotides match TRBD1. The CDR3 length is 14 residues. In germline, CDR1 is SGHRS, CDR2 YFSETQ. The junction had 5 bases not matched to a gene; V was cut back by 4 bases and J by 2 bases. CDR3 sequence (DNA): TGCGCCAGCAGCCGTACGGGACAGAACTATGGCTACACCTTC. Protein product: CASSRTGQNYGYTF.

This chain connects TRBV6-6 to TRBJ2-1; 10 bases are shared with TRBD2. From germline, CDR1 is MNHNY and CDR2 SVGAGI (reference sequence). Germline trimming cut 2 bases from V and 8 bases from J; bases unmatched to any gene: 9. The CDR3 extends over 16 amino acids. CDR3 sequence (DNA): TGTGCCAGCAGTTACGGAACAGCGGGAGGGGAGGATGAGCAGTTCTTC. Its protein product is CASSYGTAGGEDEQFF.

V gene TRBV11-3 combines with J gene TRBJ2-1, with 14 positions matching TRBD2. The V segment lost 1 base and the J segment 4 bases; nucleotides outside the gene matches: 0. Germline CDR1 SGHNT, CDR2 YENEEA. This CDR3 spans 16 amino acids. The CDR3 nucleotides read TGTGCCAGCAGCTTAGGGACTAGCGGGAGGTACAATGAGCAGTTCTTC. Translated, it gives CASSLGTSGRYNEQFF. Full variable domain (remainder filled in from reference TRBV11-3 and TRBJ2-1): EAGVVQSPRYKIIEKKQPVAFWCNPISGHNTLYWYLQNLGQGPELLIRYENEEAVDDSQLPKDRFSAERLKGVDSTLKIQPAELGDSAVYLCASSLGTSGRYNEQFFGPGTRLTVL.

This chain links TRBV2 with TRBJ2-6; weak D call: TRBD1 (6 bases). Germline loops: CDR1 SNHLY, CDR2 FYNNEI. Trimming removed 2 bases from V and 2 bases from J, with 16 bases in between. The CDR3 runs 18 residues. CDR3 nucleotides: TGTGCCAGCAGTGAATTAGGGGCAGGGGTCGCTGGGGCCAACGTCCTGACTTTC. This gives the protein CASSELGAGVAGANVLTF.

This clone was seen only once. The junction departs from germline at one end; a sequencing error may be responsible. The chain carries TRBV7-9 and TRBJ1-1, with TRBD1 matching 7 bases. CDR3 length: 16 residues. Germline CDR1 reads SEHNR; CDR2 reads FQNEAQ (reference sequence). CDR3 residues: CSSSGYEYRGGTEAFF. The CDR3, as DNA: TGTTCCAGCAGCGGATACGAATACAGGGGTGGCACTGAAGCTTTCTTT.

The chain joins TRBV5-5 to TRBJ2-2; no firm D call. The CDR3 length is 13 residues. Germline lookup yields CDR1 SGHKS and CDR2 YYEKEE (reference sequence). V lost 6 bases and J lost 1, with 7 bases in between. The CDR3 region is CASTQENTGELFF. In nucleotides, the CDR3 is TGTGCCAGCACGCAGGAGAACACCGGGGAGCTGTTTTTT.

The chain recombines TRBV5-1 with TRBJ1-3; no firm D call. This CDR3 spans 16 amino acids. Germline V gene data show CDR1 as SGHRS and CDR2 as YFSETQ. V shed 0 bases and J shed 3 bases, with 13 bases lying between them. CDR3 loop: CASSLATDTIGNTIYF. In nucleotides, the CDR3 is TGCGCCAGCAGCTTGGCCACTGATACCATTGGAAACACCATATATTTT.

This chain links TRBV5-4 with TRBJ2-1; D might be TRBD2 (6 bases). The CDR3 runs to 15 residues. Germline CDR1 SGHNT, CDR2 YYREEE (reference sequence). The germline V and J ends were trimmed by 0 bases and 9 bases, with 16 bases remaining between them. This chain's CDR3 is CASSLGSGSGFEQFF. In DNA, the CDR3 is TGTGCCAGCAGCTTGGGGTCTGGGAGCGGGTTTGAGCAGTTCTTC.

The CDR3: CSVVGQGLSYEQYF. CDR3 in DNA: TGCAGCGTTGTTGGACAGGGTCTGTCCTACGAGCAGTACTTC. V is TRBV29-1 and J is TRBJ2-7; 8 nucleotides match TRBD1. Germline trimming cut 4 bases from V and 1 base from J; bases unmatched to any gene: 6. Germline lookup yields CDR1 SQVTM and CDR2 ANQGSEA. The CDR3 loop spans 14 amino acids.

The genes are TRBV11-2 and TRBJ2-1; no reliable D call. Per the germline V gene, CDR1 is SGHAT and CDR2 is FQNNGV. Trimming pared 3 bases from V and 5 bases from J, leaving 8 bases between. This CDR3 comprises 13 residues. The chain's CDR3 is CASSLRRDNEQFF. In DNA, the CDR3 is TGTGCCAGCAGCTTGAGACGGGACAATGAGCAGTTCTTC. Supplemented by reference TRBV11-2 and TRBJ2-1, the full variable domain reads EAGVAQSPRYKIIEKRQSVAFWCNPISGHATLYWYQQILGQGPKLLIQFQNNGVVDDSQLPKDRFSAERLKGVDSTLKIQPAKLEDSAVYLCASSLRRDNEQFFGPGTRLTVL.

V usage is TRBV19 and J usage is TRBJ1-2, with 8 bases aligning to TRBD1. The CDR3 sequence is 16 residues long. Germline V gene data show CDR1 as LNHDA and CDR2 as SQIVND (reference sequence). V was clipped by 4 bases and J by 8 bases; unmatched bases: 15. As DNA, the CDR3 is TGTGCCAGTAGTAGAAGACTTACCGGGACAGGTATAGGCTACACCTTC. Translated: CASSRRLTGTGIGYTF. Looking up the rest from reference TRBV19 and TRBJ1-2 gives the full variable domain: DGGITQSPKYLFRKEGQNVTLSCEQNLNHDAMYWYRQDPGQGLRLIYYSQIVNDFQKGDIAEGYSVSREKKESFPLTVTSAQKNPTAFYLCASSRRLTGTGIGYTFGSGTRLTVV.

The genes are TRBV6-6 and TRBJ2-1; 11 nucleotides line up with TRBD2. V dropped 0 bases and J dropped 12; count of bases not matched to a gene: 7. This CDR3 has 15 amino acids. Germline CDR1 and CDR2: MNHNY and SVGAGI (reference sequence). CDR3 loop: CASSYSGTSGTGQFF. In nucleotides, the CDR3 is TGTGCCAGCAGTTACTCAGGGACTAGCGGAACGGGGCAGTTCTTC.

The chain employs TRBV7-9 and TRBJ2-3; 9 positions agree with TRBD2. CDR1 and CDR2 from the germline V gene are SEHNR and FQNEAQ (reference sequence). The CDR3 has 15 residues. V shed 8 bases, J shed 3 bases, and the junction held 9 bases outside the gene matches. CDR3 residues: CASGEREAPTDTQYF. The CDR3 DNA is TGTGCCAGCGGAGAGCGGGAGGCCCCTACAGATACGCAGTATTTT. The entire variable domain, with the rest obtained from reference TRBV7-9 and TRBJ2-3, is as follows: DTGVSQNPRHKITKRGQNVTFRCDPISEHNRLYWYRQTLGQGPEFLTYFQNEAQLEKSRLLSDRFSAERPKGSFSTLEIQRTEQGDSAMYLCASGEREAPTDTQYFGPGTRLTVL.

V usage is TRBV5-1 and J usage is TRBJ1-2; 8 nucleotides align to TRBD1. J lost 5 bases, V lost 4 bases, and 7 bases had no gene match. The germline CDR1 and CDR2 sequences are SGHRS and YFSETQ. There are 14 residues in the CDR3. The CDR3 here is CASSPGTGPYGYTF. For the CDR3, the DNA is TGCGCCAGCAGCCCCGGGACAGGCCCATATGGCTACACCTTC.

The V gene is TRBV5-6, the J gene TRBJ2-1, with D perhaps TRBD1 (6 bases). The V end lost 7 bases, the J end lost 3 bases, and 11 bases lay between the germline ends. Germline CDR1 SGHDT, CDR2 YYEEEE. The CDR3 extends over 13 amino acids. CDR3 sequence reads: CASETGNYNEQFF. CDR3 in DNA: TGTGCCAGCGAAACAGGGAACTACAATGAGCAGTTCTTC.

This sequence joins TRBV6-5 and TRBJ2-7; tentative D call: TRBD2 (5 bases). Germline V CDR1 and CDR2: MNHEY, SVGAGI. The V gene lost 5 bases and the J gene lost 2 bases, with 13 bases spanning the gap. The CDR3 has 14 amino acids. CDR3 nucleotides: TGTGCCAGCAGTGAGGCCGGGGAGACCTACGAGCAGTACTTC. Translation: CASSEAGETYEQYF.

The chain recombines TRBV6-5 with TRBJ2-5, with 8 bases lining up with TRBD2. CDR3 length: 13 amino acids. Germline V gives CDR1 MNHEY, CDR2 SVGAGI. Germline trimming cut 4 bases from V and 5 bases from J; bases unmatched to any gene: 3. CDR3 loop: CASSLAGLETQYF. The CDR3 DNA is TGTGCCAGCAGTTTAGCGGGATTGGAGACCCAGTACTTC.

This clone has just one count. This rearrangement joins TRBV10-3 to TRBJ1-6, with D maybe TRBD1 (5 bases). CDR3 length: 15 amino acids. The ends were cut back, 11 bases at V and 8 bases at J, with 22 bases in the middle. Per germline, CDR1 ENHRY and CDR2 SYGVKD. CDR3 in amino acids: CASSPRGGADSPLHF. The CDR3 DNA reads TGTGCCTCAAGCCCTCGGGGAGGGGCGGATTCACCCCTCCACTTT.

A note on this clone: Other DNA sequences in the same sample also yield this CDR3. This rearrangement joins TRBV5-1 to TRBJ2-6, with 11 bases identical to TRBD1. The CDR3 totals 17 residues. From germline, CDR1 is SGHRS and CDR2 YFSETQ. V lost 0 bases and J lost 2; bases outside the gene matches: 1. The CDR3 region is CASSLGDRGAGANVLTF. The CDR3 nucleotides read TGCGCCAGCAGCTTGGGGGACAGGGGGGCTGGGGCCAACGTCCTGACTTTC.

The V and J genes are TRBV9 and TRBJ2-7, with a possible D match to TRBD2 (6 bases). The V end was cut by 4 bases, the J end by 3 bases, with 26 bases between. This CDR3 comprises 18 residues. Germline V gene lookup returns CDR1 SGDLS and CDR2 YYNGEE. This CDR3 reads CASSPLFGVGGKSYEQYF. The CDR3 DNA sequence: TGTGCCAGCAGCCCCCTGTTCGGAGTTGGAGGGAAAAGCTACGAGCAGTACTTC.

This clone was observed once. The J gene is TRBJ2-2, the V gene TRBV5-1, with 7 bases identical to TRBD1. V lost 0 bases and J lost 4; bases outside the gene matches: 9. This CDR3 spans 17 amino acids. The germline CDR1 and CDR2 sequences are SGHRS and YFSETQ. The CDR3: CASSLALTGDRTGELFF. DNA of the CDR3: TGCGCCAGCAGCTTGGCCTTAACAGGGGATCGCACCGGGGAGCTGTTTTTT.

This clone was found a few times. This chain links TRBV11-3 with TRBJ2-7; D is possibly TRBD2 (6 bases). This CDR3 contains 15 residues. Between the trimmed V and J ends, which lost 1 base and 2 bases, there was a span of 12 bases. The germline CDR1 and CDR2 sequences are SGHNT and YENEEA. The CDR3 DNA reads TGTGCCAGCAGCTTAGCCGGGGGAGGAGCCTACGAGCAGTACTTC. Protein sequence: CASSLAGGGAYEQYF.